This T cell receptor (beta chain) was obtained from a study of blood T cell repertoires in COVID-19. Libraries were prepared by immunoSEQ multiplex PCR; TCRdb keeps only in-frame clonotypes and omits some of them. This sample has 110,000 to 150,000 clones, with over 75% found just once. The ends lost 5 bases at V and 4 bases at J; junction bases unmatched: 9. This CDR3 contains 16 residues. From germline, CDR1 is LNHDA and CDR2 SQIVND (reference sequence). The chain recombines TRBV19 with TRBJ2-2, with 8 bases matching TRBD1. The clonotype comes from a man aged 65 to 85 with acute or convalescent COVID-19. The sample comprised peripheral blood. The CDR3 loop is CASSVYSTGVTGELFF. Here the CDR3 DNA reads TGTGCCAGTAGTGTTTACTCGACAGGGGTCACCGGGGAGCTGTTTTTT.